One sample yielded the 2 T cell receptor beta chains listed below, sequenced in a study of shared clonotypes between healthy human individuals. Data came from immunoSEQ multiplex PCR; TCRdb stores just in-frame clones and leaves some out. The data contain about 590,000 clones, roughly 96% of them singletons. CD45RO-negative, CCR7-positively selected cells formed the naive CD8 fraction, excluding terminally differentiated effector memory CD45RA+ cells. Sequencing was done on a sample of naive CD8+ T cells sorted from blood. These receptors were obtained from a woman between 25 and 40 years old in good health.

The CDR3 sequence: CASRVHGTPEAFF. DNA for the CDR3: TGTGCCAGCAGAGTCCACGGGACACCTGAAGCTTTCTTT. This chain joins TRBV2 and TRBJ1-1; D possibly corresponds to TRBD1 (6 bases). The V gene lost 6 bases and the J gene lost 6 bases, with 14 bases spanning the gap. This CDR3 contains 13 residues. Germline-derived CDR1 and CDR2 are SNHLY and FYNNEI.

The chain combines TRBV27 with TRBJ2-7; the match to TRBD1 covers 7 bases. The CDR3 contains 16 residues. Germline CDR1 is MNHEY and CDR2 is SMNVEV (reference sequence). J gave up 1 base and V 5 bases, and 11 bases lay outside the gene matches. CDR3 nucleotides: TGTGCCAGCAGTCTTTCCTCCGGGACAGCATCCTACGAGCAGTACTTC. It yields the protein CASSLSSGTASYEQYF.